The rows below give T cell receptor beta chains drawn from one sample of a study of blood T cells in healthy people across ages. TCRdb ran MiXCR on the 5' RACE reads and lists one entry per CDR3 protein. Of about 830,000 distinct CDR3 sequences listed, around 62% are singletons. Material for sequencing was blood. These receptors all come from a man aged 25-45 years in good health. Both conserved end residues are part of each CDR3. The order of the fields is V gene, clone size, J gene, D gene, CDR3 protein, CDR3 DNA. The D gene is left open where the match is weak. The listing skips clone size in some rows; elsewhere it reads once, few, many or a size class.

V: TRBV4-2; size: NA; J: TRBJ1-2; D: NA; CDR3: CASSQGREYYGYTF; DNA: TGTGCCAGCAGCCAAGGACGGGAATACTATGGCTACACCTTC
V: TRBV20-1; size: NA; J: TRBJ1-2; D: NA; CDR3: CSAPGGDGFGYTF; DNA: TGCAGTGCTCCCGGAGGGGACGGGTTCGGCTACACCTTC
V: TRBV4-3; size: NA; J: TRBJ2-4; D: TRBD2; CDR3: CASSQDSAGGRDIQYF; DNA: TGCGCCAGCAGCCAAGATAGCGCGGGAGGGAGGGACATTCAGTACTTC
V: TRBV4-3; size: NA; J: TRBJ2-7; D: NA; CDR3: CASSQDHQAYEQYF; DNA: TGCGCCAGCAGCCAAGATCACCAAGCCTACGAGCAGTACTTC
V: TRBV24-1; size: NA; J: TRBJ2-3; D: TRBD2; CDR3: CATSAAGLAGANGKYF; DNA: TGTGCCACCAGTGCCGCGGGACTAGCGGGGGCCAACGGAAAGTATTTT
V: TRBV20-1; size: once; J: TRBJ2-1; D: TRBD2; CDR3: CSARAASGGHNERFF; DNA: TGCAGTGCTAGAGCGGCGAGCGGGGGGCACAATGAGCGATTCTTC
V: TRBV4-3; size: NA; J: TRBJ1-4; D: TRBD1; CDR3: CASSQVGQGAGEKLFF; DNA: TGCGCCAGCAGCCAAGTGGGACAGGGGGCAGGTGAAAAACTGTTTTTT
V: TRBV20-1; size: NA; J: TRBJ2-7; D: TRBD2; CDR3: CSASFSGSSYEQYF; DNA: TGCAGTGCTAGTTTTAGCGGGAGCTCCTACGAGCAGTACTTC
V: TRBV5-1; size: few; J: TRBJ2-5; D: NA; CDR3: CASSLDVGTQYF; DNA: TGCGCCAGCAGCTTGGACGTAGGGACCCAGTACTTC
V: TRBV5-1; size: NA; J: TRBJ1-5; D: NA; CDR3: CASSPGVRGGQPQHF; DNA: TGCGCCAGCAGCCCGGGGGTCAGGGGTGGCCAGCCCCAGCATTTT
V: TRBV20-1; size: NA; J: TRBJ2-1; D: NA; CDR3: CSAVRGEKYNEQFF; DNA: TGCAGTGCAGTGAGGGGGGAGAAATACAATGAGCAGTTCTTC
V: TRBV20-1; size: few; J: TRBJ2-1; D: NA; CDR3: CSARVFSGSSYNEQFF; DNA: TGCAGTGCTAGAGTCTTCAGCGGGTCCTCCTACAATGAGCAGTTCTTC